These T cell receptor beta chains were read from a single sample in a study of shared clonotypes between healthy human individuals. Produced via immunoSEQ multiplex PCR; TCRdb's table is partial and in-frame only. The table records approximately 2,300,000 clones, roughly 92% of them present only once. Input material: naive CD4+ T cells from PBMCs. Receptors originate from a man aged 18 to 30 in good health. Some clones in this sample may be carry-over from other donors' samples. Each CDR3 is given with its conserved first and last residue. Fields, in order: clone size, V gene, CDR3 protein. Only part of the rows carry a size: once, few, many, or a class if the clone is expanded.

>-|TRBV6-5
CASSTAGNQNEKLFF
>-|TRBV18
CASSPNRLSSGNTIYF
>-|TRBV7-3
CASSSGTGVGTEAFF
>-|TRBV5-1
CASSLGYTGGYGYTF
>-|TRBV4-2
CASSQGNRQDGQFF
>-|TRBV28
CASSSGTGGIYEQYF
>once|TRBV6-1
CASSVRQGLDTEAFF
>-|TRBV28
CASSSTGGVNDAFF
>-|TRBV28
CASTVGGARFRGEAFF
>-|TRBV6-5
CASSPGGIQETQYF
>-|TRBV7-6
CASSLGTGGSADTQYF
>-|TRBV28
CASSPPVGSNTEAFF
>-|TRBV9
CASSTTGTEETQYF
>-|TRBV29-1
CSVVAGGRETQYF
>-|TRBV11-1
CASSLQGWTEQFF
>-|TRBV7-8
CASTPFRGSNTGELFF
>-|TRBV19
CASAEQGFNEKLFF
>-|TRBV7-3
CASSFSGRANYNEQFF
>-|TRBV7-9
CASRPPGQGSGNTIYF
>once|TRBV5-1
CASSLGWYYEQYF
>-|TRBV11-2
CASSYGQNTEAFF
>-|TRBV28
CASSPTPAREGGLRYGYTF
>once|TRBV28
CASSPTGGRGETQYF
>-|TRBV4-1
CASSQDPRTNTDTQYF
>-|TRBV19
CASSGQKPSSYNEQFF
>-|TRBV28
CASRQLAGGGPDTQYF
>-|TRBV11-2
CASSRTGPQPKQYF
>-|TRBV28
CASSSAGLGNIQYF
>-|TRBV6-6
CASSYGGFDGYTF
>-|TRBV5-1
CASSLQGKANEKLFF
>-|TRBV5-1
CASSSGLAGPLDNEQFF
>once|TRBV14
CASSPSPRGRTQYF
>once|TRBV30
CAWSAPGIPYEQYF
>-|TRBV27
CASSDLFGGGREQYF
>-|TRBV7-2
CASSSGAGAGGYTF
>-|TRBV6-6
CASSALAGGGKNIQYF
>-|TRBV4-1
CASSQVGTGTIYF
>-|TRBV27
CASSVTGTGDSYEQYF
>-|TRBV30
CAWSLGGSANYEQYF
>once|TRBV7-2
CASSRTTTGELFF
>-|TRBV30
CAWSVLKRGELFF
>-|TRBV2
CASSAPNQPQHF
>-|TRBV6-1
CASRETGSNEKLFF
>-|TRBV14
CASSQDGGQGAYGYTF
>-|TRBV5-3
CARSSVDGEENTEAFF
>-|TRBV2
CASSEDRTLYNEQFF
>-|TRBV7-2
CASSLAGSITYEQYF
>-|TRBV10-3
CAIGRVAPGYEQYF
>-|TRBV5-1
CASSLDDLGLAGGFHEQYF
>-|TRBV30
CAWAAGASYEQYF
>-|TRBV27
CATGTSGRAFETQYF
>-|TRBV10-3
CAISGAAGGHSYEQYF
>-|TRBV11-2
CASSLDGRGYNEQFF